The present T cell receptor beta chain was sequenced within a study of blood T cells in healthy people across ages. The CDR3 contains 16 residues. CDR1 and CDR2 (germline): SGDLS, YYNGEE. Trimming cost V 4 bases and J 2 bases; bases outside gene matches: 10. The second PCR ran roughly 6 to 11 cycles with a sample-barcoded 5' primer and J-beta primers. TCRdb ran MiXCR on the 5' RACE reads and lists one entry per CDR3 protein. The table has 1.2 million to 1.5 million distinct CDR3 sequences, approximately 59% seen once. This TCR was sampled from a man younger than 35 in good health. V is TRBV9 and J is TRBJ2-3; the match to TRBD1 covers 7 bases. Input material: blood. CDR3 sequence: CASSSSPGQSTDTQYF. CDR3 DNA sequence: TGTGCCAGCAGCTCTTCCCCGGGACAGTCCACAGATACGCAGTATTTT.